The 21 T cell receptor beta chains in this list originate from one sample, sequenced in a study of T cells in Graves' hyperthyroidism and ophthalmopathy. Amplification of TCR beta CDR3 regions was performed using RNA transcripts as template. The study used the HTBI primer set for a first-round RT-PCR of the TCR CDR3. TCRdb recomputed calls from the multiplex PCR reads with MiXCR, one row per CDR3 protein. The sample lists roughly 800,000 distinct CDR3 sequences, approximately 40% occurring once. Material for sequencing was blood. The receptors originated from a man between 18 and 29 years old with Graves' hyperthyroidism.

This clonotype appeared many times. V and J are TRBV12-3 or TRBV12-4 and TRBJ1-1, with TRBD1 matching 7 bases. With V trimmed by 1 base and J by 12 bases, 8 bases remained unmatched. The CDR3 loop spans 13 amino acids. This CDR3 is CASSLGIGGSSFF. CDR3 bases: TGTGCCAGCAGTTTAGGCATAGGGGGCTCGTCTTTCTTT.

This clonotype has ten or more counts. CDR3 in DNA: TGTGCCAGCAGTGAACGGGACCTCTCCTACGAGCAGTACTTC. As protein: CASSERDLSYEQYF. This chain joins TRBV2 and TRBJ2-7; D tentatively fits TRBD1 or TRBD2 (5 bases each). Germline values: CDR1 SNHLY, CDR2 FYNNEI. V lost 2 bases, J lost 0 bases, and 8 bases lay in between. The CDR3 is 14 amino acids.

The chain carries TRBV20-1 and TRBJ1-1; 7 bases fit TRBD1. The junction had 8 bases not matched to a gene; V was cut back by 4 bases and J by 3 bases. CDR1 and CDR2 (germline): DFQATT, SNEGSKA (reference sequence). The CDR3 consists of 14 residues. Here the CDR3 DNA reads TGCAGTGCTATCGAGACAGGGAGGGACACTGAAGCTTTCTTT. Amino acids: CSAIETGRDTEAFF.

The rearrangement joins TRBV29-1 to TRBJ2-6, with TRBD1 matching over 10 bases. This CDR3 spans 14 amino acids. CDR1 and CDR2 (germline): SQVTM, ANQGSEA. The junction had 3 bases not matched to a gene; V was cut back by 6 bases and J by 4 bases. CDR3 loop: CSVGGQGGANVLTF. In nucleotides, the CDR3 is TGCAGCGTAGGGGGACAGGGGGGGGCCAACGTCCTGACTTTC.

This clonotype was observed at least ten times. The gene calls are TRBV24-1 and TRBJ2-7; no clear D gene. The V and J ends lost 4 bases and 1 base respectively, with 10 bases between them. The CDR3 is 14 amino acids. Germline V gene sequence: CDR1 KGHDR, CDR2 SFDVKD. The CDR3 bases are TGTGCCACCAGTGACCCCGGAAGGTCCTACGAGCAGTACTTC. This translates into CATSDPGRSYEQYF.

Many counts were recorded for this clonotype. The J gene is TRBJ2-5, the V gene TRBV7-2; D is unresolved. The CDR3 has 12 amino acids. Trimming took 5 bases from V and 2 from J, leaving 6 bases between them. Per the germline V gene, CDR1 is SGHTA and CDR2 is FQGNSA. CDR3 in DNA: TGTGCCAGCAGCAGACCGCAAGAGACCCAGTACTTC. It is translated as CASSRPQETQYF. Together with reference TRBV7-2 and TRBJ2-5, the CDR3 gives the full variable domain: GAGVSQSPSNKVTEKGKDVELRCDPISGHTALYWYRQSLGQGLEFLIYFQGNSAPDKSGLPSDRFSAERTGGSVSTLTIQRTQQEDSAVYLCASSRPQETQYFGPGTRLLVL.

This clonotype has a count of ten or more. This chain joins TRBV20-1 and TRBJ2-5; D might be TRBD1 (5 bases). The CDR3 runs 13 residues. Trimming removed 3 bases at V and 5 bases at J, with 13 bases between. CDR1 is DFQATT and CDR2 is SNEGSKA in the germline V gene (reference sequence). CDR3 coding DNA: TGCAGTGCTAGTCCTTCAGGGATGGAGACCCAGTACTTC. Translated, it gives CSASPSGMETQYF.

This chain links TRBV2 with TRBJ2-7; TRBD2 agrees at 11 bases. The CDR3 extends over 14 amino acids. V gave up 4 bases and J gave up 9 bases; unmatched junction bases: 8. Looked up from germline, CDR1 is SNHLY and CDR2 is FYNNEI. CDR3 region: CASSVGGLAGGQYF. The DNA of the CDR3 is TGTGCCAGCAGTGTCGGGGGTCTAGCGGGAGGGCAGTACTTC.

The CDR3 region has the DNA TGTGCCAGCATAAGGGGCTCTGGAAACACCATATATTTT. Protein sequence: CASIRGSGNTIYF. J is TRBJ1-3 and V is TRBV12-3 or TRBV12-4; weak D call: TRBD1 (5 bases). The ends were cut back, 7 bases at V and 0 bases at J, with 7 bases in the middle. The CDR3 consists of 13 residues.

The CDR3 sequence is CSLLGTGSYEQYF. CDR3 bases: TGCAGCCTTTTAGGGACAGGGTCCTACGAGCAGTACTTC. V gene TRBV29-1 combines with J gene TRBJ2-7; 9 bases fit TRBD1. From germline, CDR1 is SQVTM and CDR2 ANQGSEA. This CDR3 has 13 residues. Trimming at V came to 8 bases and at J to 1 base, leaving 6 bases not matched to a gene.

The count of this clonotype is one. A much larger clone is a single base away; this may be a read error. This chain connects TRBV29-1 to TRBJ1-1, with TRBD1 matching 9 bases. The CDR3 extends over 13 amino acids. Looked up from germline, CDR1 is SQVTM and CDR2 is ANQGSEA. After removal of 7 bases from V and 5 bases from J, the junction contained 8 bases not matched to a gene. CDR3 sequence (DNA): TGCAGCGCAAGCACAGGGGGCCAGACTGAAGCTTTCTTT. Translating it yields CSASTGGQTEAFF.

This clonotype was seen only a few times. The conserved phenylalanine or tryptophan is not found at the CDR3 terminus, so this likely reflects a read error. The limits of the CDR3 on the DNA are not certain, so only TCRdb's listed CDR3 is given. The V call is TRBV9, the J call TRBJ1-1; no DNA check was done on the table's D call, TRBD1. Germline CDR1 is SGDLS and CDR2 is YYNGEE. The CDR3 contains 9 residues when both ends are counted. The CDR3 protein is CASSVGDGR.

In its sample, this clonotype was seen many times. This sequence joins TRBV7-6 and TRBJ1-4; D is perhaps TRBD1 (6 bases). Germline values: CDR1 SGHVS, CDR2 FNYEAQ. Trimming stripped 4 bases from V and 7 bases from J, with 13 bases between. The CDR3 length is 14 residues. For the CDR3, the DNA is TGTGCCAGCAGCTCGTCCGGGGACACTGAAAAACTGTTTTTT. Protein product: CASSSSGDTEKLFF.

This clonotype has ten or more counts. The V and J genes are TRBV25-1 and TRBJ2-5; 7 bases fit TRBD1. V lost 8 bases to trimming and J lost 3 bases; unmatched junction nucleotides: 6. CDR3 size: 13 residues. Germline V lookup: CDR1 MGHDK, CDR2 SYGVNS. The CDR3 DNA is TGTGCCAGCGGACCGACAGGGAAAGAGACCCAGTACTTC. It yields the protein CASGPTGKETQYF.

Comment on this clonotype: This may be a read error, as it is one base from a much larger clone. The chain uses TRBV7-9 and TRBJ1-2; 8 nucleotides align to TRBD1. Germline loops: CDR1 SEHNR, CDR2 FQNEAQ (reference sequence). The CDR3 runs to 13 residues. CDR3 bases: TGTGCCAGCAGCTTCCAGGGGGCGAATGGCTGCACCTTC. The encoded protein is CASSFQGANGCTF.

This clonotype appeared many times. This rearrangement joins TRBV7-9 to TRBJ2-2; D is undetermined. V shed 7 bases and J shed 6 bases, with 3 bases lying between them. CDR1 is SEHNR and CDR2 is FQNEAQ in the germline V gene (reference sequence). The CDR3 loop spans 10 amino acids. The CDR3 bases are TGTGCCAGCACCCCCGGGGAGCTGTTTTTT. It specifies CASTPGELFF.

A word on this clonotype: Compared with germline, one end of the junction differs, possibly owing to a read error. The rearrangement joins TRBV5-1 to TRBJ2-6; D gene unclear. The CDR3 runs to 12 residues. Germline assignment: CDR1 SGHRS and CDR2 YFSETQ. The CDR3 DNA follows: TGTGCCAGCAGTTCCCCAGTGAACGTCCTGACTTTC. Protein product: CASSSPVNVLTF. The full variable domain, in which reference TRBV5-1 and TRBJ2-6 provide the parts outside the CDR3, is KAGVTQTPRYLIKTRGQQVTLSCSPISGHRSVSWYQQTPGQGLQFLFEYFSETQRNKGNFPGRFSGRQFSNSRSEMNVSTLELGDSALYLCASSSPVNVLTFGAGSRLTVL.

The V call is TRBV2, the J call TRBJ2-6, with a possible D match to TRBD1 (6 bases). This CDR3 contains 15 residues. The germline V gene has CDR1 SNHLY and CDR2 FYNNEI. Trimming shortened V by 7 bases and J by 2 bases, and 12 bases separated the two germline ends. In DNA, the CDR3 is TGTGCCAGCACCTCGAACAGGGCTGGGGCCAACGTCCTGACTTTC. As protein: CASTSNRAGANVLTF.

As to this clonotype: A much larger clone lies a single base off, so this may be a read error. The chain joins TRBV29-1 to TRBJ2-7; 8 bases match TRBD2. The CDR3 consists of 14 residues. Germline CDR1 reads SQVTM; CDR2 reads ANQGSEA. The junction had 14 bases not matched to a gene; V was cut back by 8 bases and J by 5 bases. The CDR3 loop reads CSFRPSGSSHEQYF. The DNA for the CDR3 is TGCAGCTTCCGCCCCAGCGGGAGTAGCCACGAGCAGTACTTC.

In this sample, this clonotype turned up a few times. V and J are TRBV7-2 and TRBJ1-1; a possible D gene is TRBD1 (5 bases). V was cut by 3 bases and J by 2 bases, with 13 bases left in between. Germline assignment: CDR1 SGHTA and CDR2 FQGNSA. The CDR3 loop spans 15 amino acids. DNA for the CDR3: TGTGCCAGCAGCTTCCCCGGGGCCCTCAACACTGAAGCTTTCTTT. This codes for CASSFPGALNTEAFF.

CDR3 amino acids: CSASPGPKETQYF. The CDR3 DNA is TGCAGTGCTAGCCCGGGACCTAAAGAGACCCAGTACTTC. The V gene is TRBV20-1, the J gene TRBJ2-5; D tentatively reads TRBD1 or TRBD2 (5 bases each). The germline V gene encodes CDR1 DFQATT and CDR2 SNEGSKA (reference sequence). V was cut by 3 bases and J by 3 bases, with 11 bases left in between. CDR3 length: 13 residues.